This is a list of T cell receptor beta chains from one sample in a study of T cell responses to AZD1222 COVID-19 vaccine. Produced via immunoSEQ multiplex PCR; TCRdb's table is partial and in-frame only. Counted here are 150,000 to 200,000 clones, over 80% occurring once; the ten biggest clones make up roughly 1%. This sample comprised peripheral blood, obtained 28 days after the second dose of the MenACWY control vaccine. The source is an adult who received the MenACWY meningococcal vaccine as a control. Both conserved end residues are part of each CDR3. Fields, in order: V gene, D gene, clone size, J gene, CDR3 length, CDR3 protein, CDR3 DNA. D genes are given only for firm matches. Size tells how often a clone was seen (once, few, many) or the class of an expanded clone, and some rows leave it out.

TRBV30	TRBD1	.	TRBJ1-4	15	CAWSVKAGGGTKLFF	TGTGCCTGGAGTGTAAAGGCAGGGGGCGGGACAAAACTGTTTTTT
TRBV7-2	.	.	TRBJ1-5	13	CASSVQGNQPQHF	TGTGCCAGCAGCGTCCAGGGTAATCAGCCCCAGCATTTT
TRBV27	.	.	TRBJ1-2	12	CASSSAGHGYTF	TGTGCCAGCAGTTCTGCGGGCCATGGCTACACCTTC
TRBV12-3/TRBV12-4	.	.	TRBJ1-5	13	CASSLESPQPQHF	TGTGCCAGCAGTTTGGAGTCCCCTCAGCCCCAGCATTTT
TRBV19	TRBD1	.	TRBJ1-2	12	CASRTYRGGYTF	TGTGCCAGTAGAACCTACAGGGGTGGCTACACCTTC
TRBV6-6	.	once	TRBJ2-3	11	CASLRTDTQYF	TGTGCCAGCCTAAGGACAGATACGCAGTATTTT
TRBV19	.	.	TRBJ1-3	15	CASSIAAFSGNTIYF	TGTGCCAGTAGTATTGCGGCATTCTCTGGAAACACCATATATTTT
TRBV5-5	TRBD2	.	TRBJ2-1	17	CASSLSSGYFSYNEQFF	TGTGCCAGCAGCTTGTCTAGCGGGTACTTCTCCTACAATGAGCAGTTCTTC
TRBV5-4	.	.	TRBJ1-1	15	CASSLVGGPSREAFF	TGTGCCAGCAGCTTGGTGGGGGGGCCCAGCCGTGAAGCTTTCTTT
TRBV3-1/TRBV3-2	TRBD1	.	TRBJ1-1	16	CASSHNDRGPNTEAFF	TGTGCCAGCAGCCATAATGACAGGGGACCGAACACTGAAGCTTTCTTT
TRBV2	.	.	TRBJ1-5	11	CASSEGLPQHF	TGTGCCAGCAGTGAGGGGTTACCCCAGCATTTT
TRBV28	.	.	TRBJ2-7	13	CASSLTPPDEQYF	TGTGCCAGCAGTCTCACCCCCCCCGACGAGCAGTACTTC
TRBV5-1	TRBD1	.	TRBJ1-6	19	CASSRGDRTKSSYNSPLHF	TGCGCCAGCAGCCGCGGGGACAGGACCAAGAGCTCCTATAATTCACCCCTCCACTTT
TRBV6-5	TRBD1	.	TRBJ2-7	13	CASSWQGDYEQYF	TGTGCCAGCAGTTGGCAGGGGGACTACGAGCAGTACTTC
TRBV7-9	TRBD1	.	TRBJ2-1	13	CASSRGQYNEQFF	TGTGCCAGCAGCCGGGGACAGTACAATGAGCAGTTCTTC
TRBV5-1	.	.	TRBJ2-2	20	CASSLRGGTRTNPSTGELFF	TGCGCCAGCAGCTTGCGGGGCGGGACAAGGACGAACCCGAGCACCGGGGAGCTGTTTTTT
TRBV3-1/TRBV3-2	TRBD1	.	TRBJ2-3	16	CASSPGQGRVTDTQYF	TGTGCCAGCAGTCCGGGACAGGGTAGAGTCACAGATACGCAGTATTTT
TRBV5-4	.	.	TRBJ2-6	17	CASSFGQLDSGANVLTF	TGTGCCAGCAGCTTCGGACAACTAGACTCTGGGGCCAACGTCCTGACTTTC
TRBV4-3	.	.	TRBJ1-2	14	CASSQEIRDYGYTF	TGCGCCAGCAGCCAAGAAATCAGGGACTATGGCTACACCTTC
TRBV19	.	.	TRBJ1-3	12	CASGQRGNTIYF	TGTGCCAGTGGCCAGAGGGGAAACACCATATATTTT
TRBV11-2	TRBD1	.	TRBJ1-1	13	CASSRDRGAEAFF	TGTGCCAGCAGCCGCGACAGGGGAGCTGAAGCTTTCTTT
TRBV4-3	.	.	TRBJ1-1	16	CASSQDLAGSRTEAFF	TGCGCCAGCAGCCAAGATCTCGCAGGGTCGAGAACTGAAGCTTTCTTT
TRBV14	TRBD2	.	TRBJ2-3	18	CASSHPRLAGGITDTQYF	TGTGCCAGCAGCCATCCCAGACTAGCGGGGGGCATTACAGATACGCAGTATTTT